The clone carrying this TCR beta chain was picked up many times. The CDR3 length is 12 residues. The germline V gene has CDR1 DFQATT and CDR2 SNEGSKA (reference sequence). V shed 4 bases and J shed 7 bases, with 10 bases lying between them. Stated time point: newly diagnosed GD, antithyroid drugs for less than 3 months. Making the TCR library involved RNA that had been extracted from PBMCs. The source of the sample is a study of regulatory T cells in long-lasting Graves disease. TCR beta libraries were built with iRepertoire HTBI primers and Arm-PCR of CDR3 regions. A single record per CDR3 protein comes from TCRdb applying MiXCR to the multiplex PCR reads. The sample yields 200,000 to 250,000 distinct CDR3 sequences, 18% seen once.

The sample was peripheral blood mononuclear cells (PBMCs), taken at new diagnosis, from a patient treated with antithyroid drugs. The chain combines TRBV20-1 with TRBJ1-4; the D gene is possibly TRBD1 (5 bases). The receptor comes from a female donor with Graves disease. CDR3 amino acids: CSAIWGSEKLFF. Written as DNA, the CDR3 is TGCAGTGCTATTTGGGGGAGTGAAAAACTGTTTTTT.